The clone carrying this T cell receptor (beta chain) was detected only a few times. Antigen: not known. This record comes from a study of a mutant IDH1 vaccine in newly diagnosed glioma. Study details: With temozolomide cycles, or 4-6 weeks after radiotherapy alone, vaccination was started. The therapy given earlier, which was standard therapy, consisted of radiotherapy, temozolomide, or both, and most of the patients received both. Notes on the study in general: Vaccination induced immune responses in around 93% of patients.

Profiled with immunoSEQ multiplex PCR; TCRdb holds only in-frame clones, not every one. The table records 35,000 to 50,000 clones, roughly 89% of them present only once. The CDR3 loop spans 14 amino acids. V lost 4 bases, J lost 4 bases, and 13 bases lay in between. The V gene's germline CDR1 is SNHLY and CDR2 FYNNEI. The time point here: week 11, during vaccination. In the vaccine, a single dose held 300 ug of the mutant IDH1 20-mer peptide, along with topical imiquimod. The sample consisted of PBMCs, taken from a glioma patient whose treatment included an IDH1 peptide vaccine. This clonotype was sampled from a man aged 35 to 55 with glioma. The J gene is TRBJ1-2, the V gene TRBV2, with D unclear. CDR3: CASSGHALSYGYTF. The DNA for the CDR3 is TGTGCCAGCAGTGGCCACGCTCTTAGCTATGGCTACACCTTC.